This section outlines one TCR beta chain sequence together with its context. The sample comes from a study of cytomegalovirus exposure and HLA in healthy donors. The study ran its PCR with 60 Vbeta and 13 Jbeta primers. The method was immunoSEQ multiplex PCR; TCRdb's version includes in-frame clones alone and lacks a portion of them. The repertoire holds about 130,000 clones, with approximately 80% as singletons. V was clipped by 5 bases and J by 8 bases, with 14 bases between them. Germline assignment: CDR1 SEHNR and CDR2 FQNEAQ (reference sequence). CDR3 length: 13 residues. Sequencing was done on a sample of PBMCs. The genes are TRBV7-9 and TRBJ2-3, with D possibly TRBD1 on 5 matching bases. This clonotype was sampled from a boy younger than 10 in good health and CMV-seronegative. CDR3 protein: CASSPNGAGTQYF. CDR3 sequence (DNA): TGTGCCAGCAGCCCGAATGGGGCCGGTACGCAGTATTTT.